This entry concerns a single T cell receptor beta chain. No antigen is known for it. Researchers ran the PCR with 60 Vbeta and 13 Jbeta primers. The assay was immunoSEQ multiplex PCR, and TCRdb's table has in-frame clones only and misses some. This repertoire includes approximately 45,000 clones. The data stem from a study of cytomegalovirus exposure and HLA in healthy donors. The CDR3 contains 13 residues. V lost 5 bases, J lost 3 bases, and 2 bases stayed unmatched. The germline V gene encodes CDR1 MNHNS and CDR2 SASEGT. Regarding the study as a whole: Researchers catalogued approximately 170 TCR beta chains as cytomegalovirus-associated. Sequence variants that were highly shared formed a cluster that was likely a sequencing artifact. Later analysis reportedly placed an Asian-associated ancestry cluster below the roughly 700-donor mean in N-insertions.

Each of the donors was a healthy bone marrow donor. The sequencing input was PBMCs. The clonotype was recovered from a male donor in good health and CMV-seronegative. The chain employs TRBV6-1 and TRBJ1-2, with 8 bases lining up with TRBD1. The DNA for the CDR3 is TGTGCCAGCAGTCCAGGGGGCGACTATGGCTACACCTTC. Translation gives CASSPGGDYGYTF.